A single T cell receptor (beta chain) is shown here with its context. Its antigen is not known. The repertoire was sequenced with immunoSEQ multiplex PCR; TCRdb's copy has only in-frame clones and lacks some. Of 67,000 or so clones listed, approximately 86% are singletons. CDR1 is SGHDN and CDR2 is FVKESK in the germline V gene. There are 12 residues in the CDR3. Trimming removed 1 base from V and 4 bases from J, with 5 bases in between. The source of the sample is a study of OX40 agonist ivuxolimab in advanced cancers. The wider study: The patients got ivuxolimab, which is an agonistic anti-OX40 (CD134) antibody. Every patient in dose escalation had hepatocellular carcinoma, melanoma, renal cell or head and neck cancer.

Findings and caveats of the study: Among T cells, CD8+ cells averaged more expanded clones than CD4+ cells.

The source is an adult with an advanced solid tumor such as melanoma, head and neck, liver or kidney cancer. The V gene is TRBV14, the J gene TRBJ2-7; D might be TRBD2 (5 bases). The sequenced sample was CD4+ or CD8+ T cells sorted from blood, obtained in a trial of the OX40 agonist ivuxolimab. The CDR3 DNA sequence: TGTGCCAGCAGCCAAGGAGGGTACGAGCAGTACTTC. Translating gives CASSQGGYEQYF.